This T cell receptor beta chain was captured by sequencing in a study of molecular identifiers for immune sequencing clone quantification. This clonotype was counted at least ten times. From the PCR reads, TCRdb called clonotypes with MiXCR, one entry per CDR3 protein. The sample contains tens of thousands of distinct CDR3 sequences, approximately 23% of which appear only once. This CDR3 is built from 13 residues. CDR1 and CDR2 (germline): SEHNR, FQNEAQ (reference sequence). Trimming took 8 bases from V and 3 from J, leaving 13 bases between them. Material for sequencing was naive CD8+ T cells from blood, with Jurkat cell RNA spiked in. As for subset: FACS-sorted CD8+CD4-CCR7+CD45RA+ naive T cells. The chain combines TRBV7-9 with TRBJ1-1; D is unclear. The clonotype was recovered from a human donor in good health. Some libraries in this study had Jurkat cell RNA spiked in. The DNA for the CDR3 is TGTGCCAGCGGTATAGGAGCGGACACTGAAGCTTTCTTT. Encoded protein: CASGIGADTEAFF. The full variable domain, rest sourced from reference TRBV7-9 and TRBJ1-1, is DTGVSQNPRHKITKRGQNVTFRCDPISEHNRLYWYRQTLGQGPEFLTYFQNEAQLEKSRLLSDRFSAERPKGSFSTLEIQRTEQGDSAMYLCASGIGADTEAFFGQGTRLTVV.